This T cell receptor beta chain originates from a study of OX40 agonist ivuxolimab in advanced cancers. On the study more broadly: Partial responses occurred in three patients (one hepatocellular carcinoma, two cutaneous melanoma).

This clone was counted a few times. The method was immunoSEQ multiplex PCR; TCRdb's version includes in-frame clones alone and lacks a portion of them. Of 55,000 to 80,000 clones in the sample, roughly four fifths are singletons; the top ten hold approximately 2.6%. The CDR3 contains 12 residues. CDR1 MNHEY and CDR2 SVGAGI come from the germline V gene. Trimming took 5 bases from V and 7 from J; bases not matched to a gene: 4. This rearrangement joins TRBV6-5 to TRBJ1-2, with 7 bases that match TRBD1. The TCR was taken from an adult with an advanced solid tumor such as melanoma, head and neck, liver or kidney cancer. The starting material was CD4+ or CD8+ T cells sorted from blood, obtained in a trial of the OX40 agonist ivuxolimab. CDR3 nucleotide sequence: TGTGCCAGCAGTAGACAGGGAGGTGGCTACACCTTC. As protein: CASSRQGGGYTF.